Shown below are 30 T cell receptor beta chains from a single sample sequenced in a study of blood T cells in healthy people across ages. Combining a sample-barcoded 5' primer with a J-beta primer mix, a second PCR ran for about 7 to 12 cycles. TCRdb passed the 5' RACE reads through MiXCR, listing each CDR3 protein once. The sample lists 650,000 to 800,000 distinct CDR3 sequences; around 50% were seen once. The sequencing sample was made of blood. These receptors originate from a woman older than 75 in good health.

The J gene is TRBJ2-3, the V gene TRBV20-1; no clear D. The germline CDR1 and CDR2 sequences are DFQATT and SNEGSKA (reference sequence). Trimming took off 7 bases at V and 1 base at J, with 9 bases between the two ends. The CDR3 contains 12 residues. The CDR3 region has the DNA TGCAGTGTTCAAAAACGCACAGATACGCAGTATTTT. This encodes CSVQKRTDTQYF.

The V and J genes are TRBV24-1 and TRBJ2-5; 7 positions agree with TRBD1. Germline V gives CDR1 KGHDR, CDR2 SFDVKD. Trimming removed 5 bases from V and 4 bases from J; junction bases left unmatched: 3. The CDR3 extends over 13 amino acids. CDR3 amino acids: CATSGRQGETQYF. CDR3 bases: TGTGCCACCAGTGGGAGACAGGGAGAGACCCAGTACTTC.

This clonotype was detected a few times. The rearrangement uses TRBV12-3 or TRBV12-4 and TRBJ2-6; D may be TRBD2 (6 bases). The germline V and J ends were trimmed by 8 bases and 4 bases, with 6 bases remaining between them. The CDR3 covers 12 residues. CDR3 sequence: CASGRGANVLTF. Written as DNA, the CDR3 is TGTGCCAGCGGGAGGGGGGCCAACGTCCTGACTTTC.

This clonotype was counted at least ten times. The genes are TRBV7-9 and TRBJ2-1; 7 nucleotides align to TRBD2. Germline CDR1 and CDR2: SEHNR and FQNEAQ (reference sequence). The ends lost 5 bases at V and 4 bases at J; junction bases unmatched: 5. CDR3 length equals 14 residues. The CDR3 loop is CASSRGVRYNEQFF. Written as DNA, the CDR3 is TGTGCCAGCAGCCGGGGGGTGAGATACAATGAGCAGTTCTTC.

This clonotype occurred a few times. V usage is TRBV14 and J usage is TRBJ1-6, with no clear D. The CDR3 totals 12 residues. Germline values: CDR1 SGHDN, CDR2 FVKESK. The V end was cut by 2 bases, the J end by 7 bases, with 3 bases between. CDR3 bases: TGTGCCAGCAGCCAACAAAATTCACCCCTCCACTTT. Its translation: CASSQQNSPLHF.

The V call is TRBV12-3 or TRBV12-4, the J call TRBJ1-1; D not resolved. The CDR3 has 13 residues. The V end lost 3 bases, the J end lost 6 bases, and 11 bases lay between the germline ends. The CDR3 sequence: CASSFAGRAEAFF. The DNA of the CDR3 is TGTGCCAGCAGTTTTGCCGGTCGCGCTGAAGCTTTCTTT.

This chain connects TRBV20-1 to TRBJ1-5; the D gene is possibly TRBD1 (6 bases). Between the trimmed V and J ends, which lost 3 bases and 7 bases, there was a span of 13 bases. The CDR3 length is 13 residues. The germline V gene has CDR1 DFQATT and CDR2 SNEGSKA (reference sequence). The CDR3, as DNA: TGCAGTGCTAGTAAGGGGGGTGGGCAGCCCCAGCATTTT. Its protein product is CSASKGGGQPQHF.

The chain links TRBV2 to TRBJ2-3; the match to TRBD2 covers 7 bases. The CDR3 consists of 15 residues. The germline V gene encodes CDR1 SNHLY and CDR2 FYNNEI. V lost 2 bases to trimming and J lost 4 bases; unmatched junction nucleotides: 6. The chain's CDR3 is CASSEKAGAPDTQYF. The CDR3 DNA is TGTGCCAGCAGTGAAAAGGCGGGAGCGCCAGATACGCAGTATTTT.

CDR3 residues: CAWSEDRYNQPQHF. CDR3 sequence (DNA): TGTGCCTGGAGCGAAGACAGATACAATCAGCCCCAGCATTTT. V gene TRBV30 combines with J gene TRBJ1-5, with a possible D match to TRBD1 (5 bases). The CDR3 is 14 residues long. Germline lookup yields CDR1 GTSNPN and CDR2 SVGIG (reference sequence). The V end was cut by 3 bases, the J end by 3 bases, with 12 bases between.

The DNA of the CDR3 is TGTGCCAGCAGTCTACGGACTAGCGGGAGCACAGATACGCAGTATTTT. Translating it yields CASSLRTSGSTDTQYF. The chain is built from TRBV12-3 or TRBV12-4 and TRBJ2-3, with 11 nucleotides matching TRBD2. This CDR3 is built from 16 residues. Germline trimming cut 5 bases from V and 0 bases from J; bases unmatched to any gene: 4.

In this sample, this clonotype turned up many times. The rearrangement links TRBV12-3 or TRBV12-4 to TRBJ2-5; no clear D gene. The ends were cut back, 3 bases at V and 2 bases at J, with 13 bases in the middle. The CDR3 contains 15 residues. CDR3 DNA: TGTGCCAGCAGTTTGGGGTTATTCGGACAAGAGACCCAGTACTTC. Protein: CASSLGLFGQETQYF.

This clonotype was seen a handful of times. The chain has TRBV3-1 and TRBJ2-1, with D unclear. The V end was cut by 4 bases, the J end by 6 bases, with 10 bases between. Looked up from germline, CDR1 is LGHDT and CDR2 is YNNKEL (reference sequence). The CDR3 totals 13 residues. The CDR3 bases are TGTGCCAGCAGCCCTTACTTAGCCAATGAGCAGTTCTTC. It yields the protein CASSPYLANEQFF.

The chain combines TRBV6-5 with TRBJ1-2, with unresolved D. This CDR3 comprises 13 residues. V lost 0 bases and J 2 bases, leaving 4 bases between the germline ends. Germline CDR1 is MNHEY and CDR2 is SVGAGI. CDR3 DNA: TGTGCCAGCAGTTACTCCAGGAACTATGGCTACACCTTC. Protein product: CASSYSRNYGYTF.

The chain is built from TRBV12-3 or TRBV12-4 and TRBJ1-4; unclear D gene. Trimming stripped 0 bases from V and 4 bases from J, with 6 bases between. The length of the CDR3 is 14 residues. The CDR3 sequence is CASSLADNNEKLFF. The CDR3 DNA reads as TGTGCCAGCAGTTTAGCAGATAATAATGAAAAACTGTTTTTT.

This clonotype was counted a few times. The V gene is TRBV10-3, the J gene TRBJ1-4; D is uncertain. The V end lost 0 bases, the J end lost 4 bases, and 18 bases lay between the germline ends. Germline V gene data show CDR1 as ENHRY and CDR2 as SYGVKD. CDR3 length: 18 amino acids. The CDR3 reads CAISESVAVAFDNEKLFF. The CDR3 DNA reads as TGTGCCATCAGTGAGTCGGTTGCCGTCGCCTTCGATAATGAAAAACTGTTTTTT.

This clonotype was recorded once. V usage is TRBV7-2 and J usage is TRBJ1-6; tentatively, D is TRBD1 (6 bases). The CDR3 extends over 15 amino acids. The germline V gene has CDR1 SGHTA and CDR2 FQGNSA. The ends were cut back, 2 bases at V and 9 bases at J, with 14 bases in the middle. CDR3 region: CASSLLSGAGSPLHF. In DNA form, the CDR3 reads TGTGCCAGCAGCTTACTCTCAGGGGCAGGTTCACCCCTCCACTTT.

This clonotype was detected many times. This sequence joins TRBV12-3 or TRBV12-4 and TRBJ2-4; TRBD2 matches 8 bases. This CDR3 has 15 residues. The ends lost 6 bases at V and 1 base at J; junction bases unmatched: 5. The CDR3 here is CASRPRGDAKNIQYF. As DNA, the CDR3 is TGTGCCAGCAGACCGCGGGGGGACGCCAAAAACATTCAGTACTTC.

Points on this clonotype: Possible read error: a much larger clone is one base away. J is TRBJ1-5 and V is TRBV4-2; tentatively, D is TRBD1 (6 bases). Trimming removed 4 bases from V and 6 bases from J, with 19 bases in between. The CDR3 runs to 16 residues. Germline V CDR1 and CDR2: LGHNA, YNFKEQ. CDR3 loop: CASSPTDRRGSQPQHF. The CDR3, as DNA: TGTGCCAGCAGCCCCACAGACAGGAGGGGGAGTCAGCCCCAGCATTTT.

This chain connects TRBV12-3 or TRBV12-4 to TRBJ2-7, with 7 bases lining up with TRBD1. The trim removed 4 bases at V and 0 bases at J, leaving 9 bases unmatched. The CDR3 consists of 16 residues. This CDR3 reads CASSSGQTGSSYEQYF. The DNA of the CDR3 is TGTGCCAGCAGTTCAGGGCAGACAGGGAGCTCCTACGAGCAGTACTTC.

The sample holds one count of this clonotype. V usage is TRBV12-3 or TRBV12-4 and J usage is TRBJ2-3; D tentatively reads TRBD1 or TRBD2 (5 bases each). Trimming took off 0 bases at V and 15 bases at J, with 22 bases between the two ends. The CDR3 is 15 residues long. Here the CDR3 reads CASSLAGVRADMQYF. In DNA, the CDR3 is TGTGCCAGCAGTTTAGCGGGGGTCAGAGCAGATATGCAATATTTT.

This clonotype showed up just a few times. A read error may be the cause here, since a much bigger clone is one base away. CDR3 coding DNA: TGTGCCAGCAGCTCCAGTTGGACTAAACACAATGAGCAGTACTTC. Translating gives CASSSSWTKHNEQYF. This chain uses TRBV7-8 with TRBJ2-5; TRBD2 might be the D (6 bases). Trimming pared 4 bases from V and 11 bases from J, leaving 23 bases between. Germline CDR1 is SGHVS and CDR2 is FQNEAQ. CDR3 length equals 15 residues.

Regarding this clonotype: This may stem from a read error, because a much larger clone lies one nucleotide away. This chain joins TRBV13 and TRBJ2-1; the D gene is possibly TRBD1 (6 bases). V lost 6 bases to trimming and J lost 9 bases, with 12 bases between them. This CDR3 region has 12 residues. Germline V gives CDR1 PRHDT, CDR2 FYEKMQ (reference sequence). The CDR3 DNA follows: TGTGCCAGCAGGATTATAGGGGGTGAGCAGTTCTTC. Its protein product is CASRIIGGEQFF.

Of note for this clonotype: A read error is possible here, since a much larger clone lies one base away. The CDR3 loop is CASSYRDTHNEQYF. In DNA, the CDR3 is TGTGCCAGCAGTTACCGGGACACCCACAATGAGCAGTACTTC. The rearrangement links TRBV6-2 or TRBV6-3 to TRBJ2-5; weak D call: TRBD1 (6 bases). With 2 bases removed from V and 11 bases from J, the gap between germline ends came to 18 bases. This CDR3 has 14 residues. Germline V gives CDR1 MNHEY, CDR2 SVGEGT.

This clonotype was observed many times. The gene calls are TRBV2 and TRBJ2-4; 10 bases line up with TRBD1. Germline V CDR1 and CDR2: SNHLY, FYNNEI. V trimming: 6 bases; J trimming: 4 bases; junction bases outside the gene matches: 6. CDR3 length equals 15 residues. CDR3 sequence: CASRRTGGGKNIQYF. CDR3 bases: TGTGCCAGCAGGCGGACAGGGGGAGGTAAAAACATTCAGTACTTC.

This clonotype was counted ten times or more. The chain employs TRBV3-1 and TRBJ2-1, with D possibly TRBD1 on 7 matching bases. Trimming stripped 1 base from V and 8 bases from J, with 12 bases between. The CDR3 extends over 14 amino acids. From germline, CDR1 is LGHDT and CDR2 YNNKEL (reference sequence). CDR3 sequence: CASSQAGGNYEQFF. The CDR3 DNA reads TGTGCCAGCAGCCAAGCAGGGGGGAACTATGAGCAGTTCTTC.

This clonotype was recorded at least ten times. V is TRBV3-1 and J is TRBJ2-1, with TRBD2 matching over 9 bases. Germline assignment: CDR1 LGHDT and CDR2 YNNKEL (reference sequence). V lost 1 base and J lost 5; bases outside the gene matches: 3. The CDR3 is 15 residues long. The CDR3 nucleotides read TGTGCCAGCAGCCAAGTAGCGGGAGTCAACAATGAGCAGTTCTTC. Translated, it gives CASSQVAGVNNEQFF.

CDR3 DNA: TGTGCCTCCGAGCAACCGGGTGCCCCCGGTACGCAGTATTTT. Translated: CASEQPGAPGTQYF. This chain connects TRBV10-3 to TRBJ2-3, with D unresolved. The CDR3 loop spans 14 amino acids. CDR1 ENHRY and CDR2 SYGVKD come from the germline V gene. V lost 11 bases and J lost 8, with 23 bases in between.

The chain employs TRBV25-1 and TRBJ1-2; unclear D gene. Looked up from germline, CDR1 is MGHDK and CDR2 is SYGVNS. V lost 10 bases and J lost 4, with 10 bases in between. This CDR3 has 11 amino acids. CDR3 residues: CATRRGYGYTF. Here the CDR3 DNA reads TGTGCCACCAGACGAGGCTATGGCTACACCTTC.

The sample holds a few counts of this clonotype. The CDR3 nucleotides are TGTGCCAGCAGCTTGACAGGGGGCTTTAATGAGCAGTTCTTC. This sequence encodes CASSLTGGFNEQFF. This chain connects TRBV7-2 to TRBJ2-1; TRBD1 matches 10 bases. CDR1 SGHTA and CDR2 FQGNSA come from the germline V gene. J lost 7 bases, V lost 3 bases, and 3 bases had no gene match. This CDR3 region has 14 residues.

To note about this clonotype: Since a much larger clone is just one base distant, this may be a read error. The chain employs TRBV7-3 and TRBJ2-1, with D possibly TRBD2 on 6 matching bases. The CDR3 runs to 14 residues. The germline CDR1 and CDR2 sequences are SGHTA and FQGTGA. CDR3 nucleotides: TGTACCAGCAGCCCCGGGACTCTTCCAAATGAGCAGTTCTTC. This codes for CTSSPGTLPNEQFF.